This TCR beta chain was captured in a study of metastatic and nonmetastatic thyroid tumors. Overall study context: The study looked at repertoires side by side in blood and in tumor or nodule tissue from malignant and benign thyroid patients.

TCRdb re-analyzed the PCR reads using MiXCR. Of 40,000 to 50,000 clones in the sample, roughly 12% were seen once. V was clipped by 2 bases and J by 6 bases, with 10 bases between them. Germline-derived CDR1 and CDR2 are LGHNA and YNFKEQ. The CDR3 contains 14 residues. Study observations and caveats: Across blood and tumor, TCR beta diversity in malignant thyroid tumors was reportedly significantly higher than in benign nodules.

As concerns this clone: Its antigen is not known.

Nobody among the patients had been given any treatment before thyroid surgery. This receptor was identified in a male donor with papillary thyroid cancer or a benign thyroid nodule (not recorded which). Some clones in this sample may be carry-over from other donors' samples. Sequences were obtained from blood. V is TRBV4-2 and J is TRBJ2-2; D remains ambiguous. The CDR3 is CASSQPLVSGELFF. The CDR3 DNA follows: TGTGCCAGCAGCCAACCCCTAGTGTCCGGGGAGCTGTTTTTT.